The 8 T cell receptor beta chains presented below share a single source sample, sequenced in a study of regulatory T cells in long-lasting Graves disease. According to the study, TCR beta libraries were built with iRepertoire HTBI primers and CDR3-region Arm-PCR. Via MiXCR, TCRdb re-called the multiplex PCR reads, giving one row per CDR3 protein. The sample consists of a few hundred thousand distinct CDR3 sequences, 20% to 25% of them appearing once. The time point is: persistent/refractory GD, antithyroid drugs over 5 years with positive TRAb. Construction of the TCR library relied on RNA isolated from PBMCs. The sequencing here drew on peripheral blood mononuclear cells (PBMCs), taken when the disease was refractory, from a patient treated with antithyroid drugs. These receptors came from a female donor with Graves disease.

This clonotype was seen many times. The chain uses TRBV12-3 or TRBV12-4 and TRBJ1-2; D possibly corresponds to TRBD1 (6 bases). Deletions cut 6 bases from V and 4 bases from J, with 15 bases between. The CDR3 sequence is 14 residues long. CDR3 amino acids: CASSPHRDVYGYTF. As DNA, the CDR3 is TGTGCCAGCAGCCCTCACAGGGACGTCTATGGCTACACCTTC.

This CDR3 is CASSPSTGFDEAFF. CDR3 nucleotide sequence: TGTGCCAGCTCACCTTCGACAGGGTTCGATGAAGCTTTCTTT. V gene TRBV18 combines with J gene TRBJ1-1; 7 positions agree with TRBD1. With 3 bases clipped from V and 7 bases from J, the junction kept 8 bases outside the gene matches. Germline V gives CDR1 KGHSH, CDR2 LQKENI. The CDR3 totals 14 residues.

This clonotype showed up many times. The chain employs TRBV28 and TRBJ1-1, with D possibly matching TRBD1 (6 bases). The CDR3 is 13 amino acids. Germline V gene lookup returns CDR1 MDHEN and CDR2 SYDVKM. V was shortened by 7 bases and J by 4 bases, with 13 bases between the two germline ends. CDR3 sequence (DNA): TGTGCCAGCATTACCCCGGGGGCCACTGAAGCTTTCTTT. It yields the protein CASITPGATEAFF.

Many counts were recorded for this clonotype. This chain's CDR3 is CASSQRGQPQHF. The CDR3 bases are TGTGCCAGCAGCCAGCGCGGGCAGCCCCAGCATTTT. V gene TRBV3-1 combines with J gene TRBJ1-5, with D unresolved. The V end was cut by 3 bases, the J end by 7 bases, with 7 bases between. CDR1 and CDR2 from the germline V gene are LGHDT and YNNKEL (reference sequence). This CDR3 is built from 12 residues.

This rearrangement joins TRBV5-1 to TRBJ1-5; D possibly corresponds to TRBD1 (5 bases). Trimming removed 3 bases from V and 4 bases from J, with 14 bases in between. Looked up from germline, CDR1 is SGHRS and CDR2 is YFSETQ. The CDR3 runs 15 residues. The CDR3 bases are TGCGCCAGCAGCTCGGGAGGGGTTGGTAATCAGCCCCAGCATTTT. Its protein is CASSSGGVGNQPQHF.

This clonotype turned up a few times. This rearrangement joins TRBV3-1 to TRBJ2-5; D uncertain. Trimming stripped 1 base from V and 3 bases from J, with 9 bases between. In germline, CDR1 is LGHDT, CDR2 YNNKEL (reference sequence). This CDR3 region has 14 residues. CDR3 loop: CASSQAFTEETQYF. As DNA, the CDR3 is TGTGCCAGCAGCCAAGCTTTCACAGAAGAGACCCAGTACTTC.

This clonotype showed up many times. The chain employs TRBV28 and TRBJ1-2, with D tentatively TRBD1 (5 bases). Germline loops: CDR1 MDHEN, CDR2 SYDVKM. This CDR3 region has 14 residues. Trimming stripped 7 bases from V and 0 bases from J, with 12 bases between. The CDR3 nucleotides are TGTGCCAGCACCTCGTTAGGGGCTAACTATGGCTACACCTTC. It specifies CASTSLGANYGYTF.

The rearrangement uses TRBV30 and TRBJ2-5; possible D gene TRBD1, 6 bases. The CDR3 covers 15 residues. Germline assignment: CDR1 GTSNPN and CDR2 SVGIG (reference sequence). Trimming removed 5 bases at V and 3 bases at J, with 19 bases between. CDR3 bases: TGTGCCTGGCCCTCCCCGACAGGTTGCGAAGAGACCCAGTACTTC. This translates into CAWPSPTGCEETQYF. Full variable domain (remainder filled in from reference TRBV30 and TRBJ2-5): SQTIHQWPATLVQPVGSPLSLECTVEGTSNPNLYWYRQAAGRGLQLLFYSVGIGQISSEVPQNLSASRPQDRQFILSSKKLLLSDSGFYLCAWPSPTGCEETQYFGPGTRLLVL.